The 20 T cell receptor beta chains listed next were all sequenced from one sample in a study of Graves' ophthalmopathy and Graves' hyperthyroidism. TCR beta CDR3 regions were amplified from RNA transcripts. The first round was an RT-PCR with HTBI primers, and the second round was a multiplex PCR. Via MiXCR, TCRdb re-called the multiplex PCR reads, giving one row per CDR3 protein. The sample contains roughly 60,000 distinct CDR3 sequences, less than 55% of which appear only once. The sequenced sample was peripheral blood. The receptors were sampled from an adult woman with Graves' ophthalmopathy.

The chain recombines TRBV28 with TRBJ1-5; D gene unclear. The CDR3 contains 13 residues. CDR1 and CDR2 from the germline V gene are MDHEN and SYDVKM. V dropped 5 bases and J dropped 2 bases, with 7 bases sitting between them. CDR3 nucleotides: TGTGCCAGCAGTCCTCCGGGCAATCAGCCCCAGCATTTT. Protein product: CASSPPGNQPQHF.

The chain links TRBV6-2 or TRBV6-3 to TRBJ1-6; D is uncertain. This CDR3 comprises 13 residues. Germline V CDR1 and CDR2: MNHEY, SVGEGT. The V end was cut by 0 bases, the J end by 5 bases, with 2 bases between. The CDR3 loop reads CASSYSNNSPLHF. The CDR3 nucleotides are TGTGCCAGCAGTTACTCGAATAATTCACCCCTCCACTTT.

This clonotype was observed many times. V gene TRBV20-1 combines with J gene TRBJ2-7, with unresolved D. Germline loops: CDR1 DFQATT, CDR2 SNEGSKA (reference sequence). The CDR3 consists of 13 residues. The CDR3 reads CGSVDGDSYEQYF. The CDR3 DNA sequence: TGCGGATCCGTGGACGGCGACTCCTACGAGCAGTACTTC.

This clonotype appeared many times. The genes are TRBV7-9 and TRBJ2-3; D call uncertain. There are 14 residues in the CDR3. The germline CDR1 and CDR2 sequences are SEHNR and FQNEAQ (reference sequence). V lost 3 bases, J lost 1 base, and 8 bases lay in between. CDR3 amino acids: CASSLLGGTDTQYF. The CDR3 nucleotides read TGTGCCAGCAGCTTGCTAGGCGGCACAGATACGCAGTATTTT.

Many counts were recorded for this clonotype. V gene TRBV5-6 combines with J gene TRBJ1-5; TRBD1 matches at 8 bases. Germline CDR1 and CDR2: SGHDT and YYEEEE. The trim removed 0 bases at V and 7 bases at J, leaving 6 bases unmatched. This CDR3 is 15 amino acids long. Here the CDR3 DNA reads TGTGCCAGCAGCTTGGCCCCAGGGGGCGGGCAGCCCCAGCATTTT. Translating it yields CASSLAPGGGQPQHF.

This clonotype was seen a handful of times. The V gene is TRBV7-3, the J gene TRBJ2-2; tentatively, D is TRBD2 (5 bases). Trimming left V 6 bases short and J 6 bases short, with 14 bases between. Per germline, CDR1 SGHTA and CDR2 FQGTGA. The CDR3 consists of 14 residues. CDR3 nucleotide sequence: TGTGCCAGCAGGGGTGAACTGGGAGCCGGGGAGCTGTTTTTT. It specifies CASRGELGAGELFF.

Concerning this clonotype: At one end the junction does not follow the germline gene, possibly because of a read error. The CDR3 loop is CATSKGQRTDTQYF. CDR3 bases: TGTGCCACCAGCAAGGGGCAGCGCACAGATACGCAGTATTTT. V is TRBV7-9 and J is TRBJ2-3, with D possibly TRBD1 on 5 matching bases. The germline CDR1 and CDR2 sequences are SEHNR and FQNEAQ (reference sequence). This CDR3 comprises 14 residues.

In its sample, this clonotype was seen once. No conserved phenylalanine or tryptophan ends this CDR3, so it is likely a read error. Because the CDR3's place on the DNA is in doubt, the DNA is left out and the CDR3 is given as listed by TCRdb. The chain carries TRBV12-3 or TRBV12-4 and TRBJ2-2. The CDR3 length equals 8 residues, ends included. The CDR3 is CASSLSVG.

The chain links TRBV20-1 to TRBJ2-7; 7 nucleotides agree with TRBD1. Germline V lookup: CDR1 DFQATT, CDR2 SNEGSKA (reference sequence). The junction had 1 base not matched to a gene; V was cut back by 6 bases and J by 2 bases. CDR3 size: 11 residues. The CDR3 nucleotides are TGCAGTGCCGGGACAGCCTACGAGCAGTACTTC. It translates to CSAGTAYEQYF.

The V gene is TRBV9, the J gene TRBJ2-5; the D gene is possibly TRBD2 (5 bases). Germline V gene sequence: CDR1 SGDLS, CDR2 YYNGEE. There are 16 residues in the CDR3. V lost 0 bases to trimming and J lost 1 base, with 13 bases between them. The CDR3 loop is CASSVGRSVSQETQYF. The CDR3 coding sequence is TGTGCCAGCAGCGTAGGGAGGAGCGTATCCCAAGAGACCCAGTACTTC.

This clonotype is medium-sized. The genes are TRBV24-1 and TRBJ2-7; D possibly uses TRBD1 or TRBD2 (6 bases each). CDR3 size: 13 residues. CDR1 is KGHDR, CDR2 SFDVKD, per germline. V was shortened by 2 bases and J by 5 bases, with 9 bases between the two germline ends. The CDR3 region is CATSDWGAHEQYF. In DNA form, the CDR3 reads TGTGCCACCAGTGATTGGGGGGCCCACGAGCAGTACTTC.

This clonotype showed up many times. The rearrangement uses TRBV5-1 and TRBJ2-4; 7 bases match TRBD2. V shed 4 bases, J shed 3 bases, and the junction held 10 bases outside the gene matches. Germline V CDR1 and CDR2: SGHRS, YFSETQ. The CDR3 has 16 amino acids. CDR3 DNA sequence: TGCGCCAGCAGCGTTGGCCGGAGGGAGGGCAAAAACATTCAGTACTTC. Its translation is CASSVGRREGKNIQYF.

This rearrangement joins TRBV20-1 to TRBJ1-1; 8 nucleotides line up with TRBD1. This CDR3 has 13 residues. With 0 bases clipped from V and 5 bases from J, the junction kept 2 bases outside the gene matches. CDR1 and CDR2 (germline): DFQATT, SNEGSKA (reference sequence). CDR3 sequence reads: CSARDGQGTEAFF. CDR3 nucleotide sequence: TGCAGTGCTAGAGATGGACAGGGTACTGAAGCTTTCTTT.

This clonotype was detected only once. The gene calls are TRBV7-2 and TRBJ1-4; D perhaps matches TRBD1 (5 bases). The CDR3 runs 14 residues. The germline V gene encodes CDR1 SGHTA and CDR2 FQGNSA. Trimming took off 4 bases at V and 5 bases at J, with 11 bases between the two ends. The CDR3, as DNA: TGTGCCAGCAGCTCGGGACGGAGAAATGAAAAACTGTTTTTT. Translation: CASSSGRRNEKLFF.

The V call is TRBV20-1, the J call TRBJ2-7, with D possibly TRBD2 on 7 matching bases. Trimming removed 0 bases from V and 5 bases from J, with 20 bases in between. The CDR3 extends over 16 amino acids. The V gene's germline CDR1 is DFQATT and CDR2 SNEGSKA (reference sequence). The chain's CDR3 is CSARDGGGGESHEQYF. CDR3 DNA: TGCAGTGCTAGAGACGGGGGCGGGGGAGAATCCCACGAGCAGTACTTC.

This clonotype appeared once. The germline gene is not matched at one end of the junction; a read error may be the cause. The rearrangement uses TRBV9 and TRBJ1-3, with a possible D match to TRBD1 (6 bases). Per the germline V gene, CDR1 is SGDLS and CDR2 is YYNGEE. This CDR3 comprises 17 residues. As DNA, the CDR3 is TGTGCCAGCGGCGTAGGGGGGCGTGGGGTCCCTGGAGACACCATATATTTT. Translating it yields CASGVGGRGVPGDTIYF. The complete variable domain, with remaining parts taken from reference TRBV9 and TRBJ1-3, reads DSGVTQTPKHLITATGQRVTLRCSPRSGDLSVYWYQQSLDQGLQFLIQYYNGEERAKGNILERFSAQQFPDLHSELNLSSLELGDSALYFCASGVGGRGVPGDTIYFGEGSWLTVV.

The gene calls are TRBV19 and TRBJ2-7; D is possibly TRBD1 (8 bases). CDR1 is LNHDA, CDR2 SQIVND, per germline (reference sequence). This CDR3 comprises 12 residues. Trimming pared 6 bases from V and 6 bases from J, leaving 12 bases between. CDR3 residues: CASRTGEGEQYF. The DNA for the CDR3 is TGTGCCAGTAGGACAGGGGAGGGCGAGCAGTACTTC.

This clonotype showed up just a few times. The chain joins TRBV27 to TRBJ1-4; the match to TRBD1 covers 12 bases. Germline CDR1 and CDR2: MNHEY and SMNVEV (reference sequence). After removal of 5 bases from V and 6 bases from J, the junction contained 4 bases not matched to a gene. This CDR3 contains 15 residues. The CDR3: CASSLGTGGYEKLFF. The CDR3 DNA follows: TGTGCCAGCAGTCTGGGGACAGGGGGCTATGAAAAACTGTTTTTT.

This clonotype has more than one count but fewer than ten. The rearrangement uses TRBV24-1 and TRBJ2-7, with 15 nucleotides matching TRBD2. The CDR3 runs 18 residues. Trimming took 5 bases from V and 9 from J; bases not matched to a gene: 16. Germline V gives CDR1 KGHDR, CDR2 SFDVKD. For the CDR3, the DNA is TGTGCCACCAGTGGGGTGGGGACTAGCGGGGGGTCCTCCTACAGGCAGTACTTC. Translating gives CATSGVGTSGGSSYRQYF.

This clonotype was observed at least ten times. The chain joins TRBV6-5 to TRBJ1-1; D not resolved. The V and J ends lost 6 bases and 5 bases respectively, with 7 bases between them. The CDR3 extends over 11 amino acids. Germline-derived CDR1 and CDR2 are MNHEY and SVGAGI. CDR3 DNA: TGTGCCAGCAGAGCAAGGACTGAAGCTTTCTTT. Translating it yields CASRARTEAFF.